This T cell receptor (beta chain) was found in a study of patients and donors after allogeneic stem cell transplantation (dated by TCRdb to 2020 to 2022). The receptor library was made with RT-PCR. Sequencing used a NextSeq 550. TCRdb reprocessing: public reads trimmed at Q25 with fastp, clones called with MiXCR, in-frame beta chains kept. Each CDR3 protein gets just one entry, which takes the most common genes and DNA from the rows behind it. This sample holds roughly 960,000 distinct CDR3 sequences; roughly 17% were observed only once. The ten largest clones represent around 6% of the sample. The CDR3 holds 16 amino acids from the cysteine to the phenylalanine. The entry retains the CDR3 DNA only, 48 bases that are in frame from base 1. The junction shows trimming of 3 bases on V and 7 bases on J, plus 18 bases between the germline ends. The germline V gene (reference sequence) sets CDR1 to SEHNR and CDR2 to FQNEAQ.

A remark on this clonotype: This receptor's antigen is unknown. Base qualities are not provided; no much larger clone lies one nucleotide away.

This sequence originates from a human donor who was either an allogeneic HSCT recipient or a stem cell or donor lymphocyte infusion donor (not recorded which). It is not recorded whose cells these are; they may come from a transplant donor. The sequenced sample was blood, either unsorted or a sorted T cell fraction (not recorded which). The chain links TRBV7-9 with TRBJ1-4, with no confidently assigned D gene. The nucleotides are TGTGCCAGCAGCTTGGTCGGGCCCCTGGGCGGTGAAAAACTGTTTTTT. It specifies CASSLVGPLGGEKLFF.